Each of the 6 T cell receptor beta chains below was sequenced from the same sample in a study of control samples from healthy donors and cancer patients. Sequencing was performed with immunoSEQ multiplex PCR; in TCRdb, only in-frame clones are kept and a portion is missing. This table holds some 140,000 clones, approximately 90% found once. The sample comprised blood. The receptors were sampled from a woman in her twenties or thirties in good health.

This sequence joins TRBV6-2 or TRBV6-3 and TRBJ1-4, with 7 bases lining up with TRBD1. From germline, CDR1 is MNHEY and CDR2 SVGEGT. V was clipped by 3 bases and J by 7 bases; unmatched bases: 8. There are 15 residues in the CDR3. CDR3 bases: TGTGCCAGCAGTTATGGAGGGGGCGCCGGTGAAAAACTGTTTTTT. Residues: CASSYGGGAGEKLFF.

The chain recombines TRBV7-9 with TRBJ1-4; D call uncertain. Trimming pared 2 bases from V and 0 bases from J, leaving 4 bases between. Germline CDR1 and CDR2: SEHNR and FQNEAQ (reference sequence). CDR3 length: 14 residues. The DNA of the CDR3 is TGTGCCAGCAGCTTACATCCAACTAATGAAAAACTGTTTTTT. It specifies CASSLHPTNEKLFF.

The J gene is TRBJ1-5, the V gene TRBV6-5; 7 positions agree with TRBD1. The CDR3 length is 14 residues. CDR1 and CDR2 (germline): MNHEY, SVGAGI. The V gene end was trimmed by 7 bases and the J gene end by 6 bases; junction bases not matched to a gene: 9. The CDR3 bases are TGTGCCAGCACCCAGGGGGGGAAACTTCAGCCCCAGCATTTT. Translating gives CASTQGGKLQPQHF.

The chain combines TRBV5-6 with TRBJ2-7; 8 nucleotides align to TRBD1. The CDR3 runs 14 residues. Germline CDR1 and CDR2: SGHDT and YYEEEE. The V and J ends lost 2 bases and 3 bases, in that order; junction bases with no gene match: 4. CDR3 protein: CASSFGQGHYEQYF. CDR3 bases: TGTGCCAGCAGCTTCGGACAGGGCCACTACGAGCAGTACTTC. The variable domain in full, with the rest retrieved from reference TRBV5-6 and TRBJ2-7, is DAGVTQSPTHLIKTRGQQVTLRCSPKSGHDTVSWYQQALGQGPQFIFQYYEEEERQRGNFPDRFSGHQFPNYSSELNVNALLLGDSALYLCASSFGQGHYEQYFGPGTRLTVT.

V is TRBV19 and J is TRBJ2-7, with D tentatively TRBD2 (5 bases). Looked up from germline, CDR1 is LNHDA and CDR2 is SQIVND (reference sequence). V was trimmed by 8 bases and J by 4 bases, leaving 12 bases between them. This CDR3 contains 12 residues. In DNA, the CDR3 is TGTGCCAGTTCGGACCGGGGTTACGAGCAGTACTTC. This gives the protein CASSDRGYEQYF.

This clone was found a few times. CDR3 amino acids: CASSNAGQGPEETQYF. The DNA of the CDR3 is TGTGCCAGCAGCAATGCGGGACAGGGGCCCGAAGAGACCCAGTACTTC. The rearrangement links TRBV21-1 to TRBJ2-5; the D call of TRBD1 is as the table states it, not checked on the DNA. TRBV21-1 is flagged as a pseudogene. The CDR3 consists of 16 residues.